This T cell receptor beta chain was profiled in a study of PD-L1 blockade in urothelial cancer. Sequencing was performed with immunoSEQ multiplex PCR; in TCRdb, only in-frame clones are kept and a portion is missing. This sample has about 100,000 clones, with roughly nine tenths found just once. V trimming: 0 bases; J trimming: 2 bases; junction bases outside the gene matches: 1. This CDR3 comprises 14 residues. CDR1 is SGDLS, CDR2 YYNGEE, per germline. In the case of this clone: The identical CDR3 is also encoded by other nucleotide sequences in the sample.

The sequencing here drew on PBMCs, taken around atezolizumab (anti-PD-L1) treatment. This sequence joins TRBV9 and TRBJ2-7; 8 positions match TRBD1. This receptor was identified in a woman of 80 years or more with urothelial cancer. DNA for the CDR3: TGTGCCAGCAGCGTAGGGACAGGGACCTACGAGCAGTACTTC. Its protein product is CASSVGTGTYEQYF.